This passage covers 18 T cell receptor beta chains from one sample sequenced in a study of blood T cell repertoires in COVID-19. TCRdb keeps only in-frame clones here, not all; method: immunoSEQ multiplex PCR. The table lists roughly 240,000 clones, over 80% of them singletons. The specimen sequenced was peripheral blood. Receptor source: a man in his 60s who had recovered from COVID-19.

This clone was counted once. The chain combines TRBV14 with TRBJ1-1; D remains unclear. V shed 1 base and J shed 8 bases, with 8 bases lying between them. The CDR3 contains 12 residues. Germline-derived CDR1 and CDR2 are SGHDN and FVKESK. The CDR3 bases are TGTGCCAGCAGCCAAGGGTCGGGAGAAGCTTTCTTT. Its protein product is CASSQGSGEAFF.

V is TRBV7-3 and J is TRBJ2-5; TRBD2 agrees at 12 bases. CDR1 is SGHTA and CDR2 is FQGTGA in the germline V gene. Germline trimming cut 2 bases from V and 5 bases from J; bases unmatched to any gene: 3. This CDR3 has 15 residues. CDR3 DNA sequence: TGTGCCAGCAGCTTAGAAGGACTAGCGGGGGAGACCCAGTACTTC. Protein: CASSLEGLAGETQYF. Looking up the rest from reference TRBV7-3 and TRBJ2-5 gives the full variable domain: GAGVSQTPSNKVTEKGKYVELRCDPISGHTALYWYRQSLGQGPEFLIYFQGTGAADDSGLPNDRFFAVRPEGSVSTLKIQRTERGDSAVYLCASSLEGLAGETQYFGPGTRLLVL.

Here the CDR3 DNA reads TGTGCCAGCAGACAGACAGGGGCCGGCTACACCTTC. Its protein product is CASRQTGAGYTF. This rearrangement joins TRBV25-1 to TRBJ1-2, with 8 bases matching TRBD1. Looked up from germline, CDR1 is MGHDK and CDR2 is SYGVNS. The CDR3 spans 12 residues. Unmatched junction bases numbered 5, after V lost 6 bases and J lost 8 bases.

The CDR3 sequence is CASSEPPSGLRKDTQYF. CDR3 bases: TGCGCCAGCAGTGAGCCGCCTAGCGGCCTTCGGAAAGATACGCAGTATTTT. This chain joins TRBV10-1 and TRBJ2-3, with TRBD2 matching 7 bases. Trimming removed 2 bases from V and 5 bases from J; junction bases left unmatched: 13. The germline CDR1 and CDR2 sequences are WNHNN and SYGVQD (reference sequence). The CDR3 runs to 17 residues.

The genes are TRBV19 and TRBJ1-5, with 7 bases matching TRBD1. CDR1 LNHDA and CDR2 SQIVND come from the germline V gene (reference sequence). This CDR3 contains 11 residues. V dropped 5 bases and J dropped 9; count of bases not matched to a gene: 1. The CDR3 reads CASSSGGPQHF. CDR3 coding DNA: TGTGCCAGTAGTTCAGGGGGGCCCCAGCATTTT. Filled out from reference TRBV19 and TRBJ1-5, the complete variable domain reads DGGITQSPKYLFRKEGQNVTLSCEQNLNHDAMYWYRQDPGQGLRLIYYSQIVNDFQKGDIAEGYSVSREKKESFPLTVTSAQKNPTAFYLCASSSGGPQHFGDGTRLSIL.

There are many counts of this clone. The J gene is TRBJ1-2, the V gene TRBV5-1; tentative D call: TRBD1 (6 bases). The V and J ends lost 5 bases and 4 bases respectively, with 15 bases between them. The CDR3 sequence is 14 residues long. Germline V gene sequence: CDR1 SGHRS, CDR2 YFSETQ. CDR3 residues: CASSTDGQIYGYTF. The DNA for the CDR3 is TGCGCCAGCAGTACGGATGGACAGATCTATGGCTACACCTTC. The full variable domain, rest sourced from reference TRBV5-1 and TRBJ1-2, is KAGVTQTPRYLIKTRGQQVTLSCSPISGHRSVSWYQQTPGQGLQFLFEYFSETQRNKGNFPGRFSGRQFSNSRSEMNVSTLELGDSALYLCASSTDGQIYGYTFGSGTRLTVV.

This clone was seen once. The J gene is TRBJ2-3, the V gene TRBV11-3; 7 positions agree with TRBD2. CDR1 and CDR2 (germline): SGHNT, YENEEA. With 3 bases clipped from V and 2 bases from J, the junction kept 5 bases outside the gene matches. This CDR3 has 15 residues. DNA for the CDR3: TGTGCCAGCAGCTTGGGGACTACAAACACAGATACGCAGTATTTT. It yields the protein CASSLGTTNTDTQYF.

The chain uses TRBV7-9 and TRBJ2-3; 9 bases map to TRBD2. Germline V gives CDR1 SEHNR, CDR2 FQNEAQ (reference sequence). The CDR3 has 17 residues. The trim removed 1 base at V and 3 bases at J, leaving 8 bases unmatched. Here the CDR3 reads CASSLGAGTSLTDTQYF. The CDR3 bases are TGTGCCAGCAGCTTAGGGGCCGGGACTAGCCTGACAGATACGCAGTATTTT.

In DNA form, the CDR3 reads TGTGCCAGCAGCAGGGCAGGCCACACGCACACCGGGGAGCTGTTTTTT. Translating it yields CASSRAGHTHTGELFF. The V gene is TRBV21-1, the J gene TRBJ2-2; the table's D call of TRBD1 was not tested on the DNA. TRBV21-1 is an annotated pseudogene. The CDR3 runs 16 residues.

The V call is TRBV30, the J call TRBJ1-2, with TRBD1 identical over 7 bases. Germline CDR1 and CDR2: GTSNPN and SVGIG (reference sequence). Trimming at V came to 7 bases and at J to 4 bases, leaving 6 bases not matched to a gene. CDR3 length: 12 residues. In nucleotides, the CDR3 is TGTGCCTCATGGGACAGCTTCTATGGCTACACCTTC. Translated, it gives CASWDSFYGYTF.

CDR3 amino acids: CASSPTPGFEQFF. Here the CDR3 DNA reads TGTGCCAGCAGCCCTACCCCAGGATTTGAGCAGTTCTTC. The chain couples TRBV25-1 to TRBJ2-1; unclear D gene. Germline loops: CDR1 MGHDK, CDR2 SYGVNS. Trimming took 6 bases from V and 9 from J, leaving 15 bases between them. This CDR3 has 13 amino acids.

The chain employs TRBV5-1 and TRBJ1-3; D unclear. This CDR3 contains 15 residues. The germline gives CDR1 SGHRS, CDR2 YFSETQ. V dropped 3 bases and J dropped 4 bases, with 14 bases sitting between them. CDR3 amino acids: CASSSLGGMGNTIYF. CDR3 nucleotide sequence: TGCGCCAGCAGCTCCTTGGGAGGAATGGGAAACACCATATATTTT.

V usage is TRBV5-1 and J usage is TRBJ2-1; TRBD2 aligns across 10 bases. After removal of 2 bases from V and 9 bases from J, the junction contained 8 bases not matched to a gene. CDR3 length equals 15 residues. Germline V gene lookup returns CDR1 SGHRS and CDR2 YFSETQ. As DNA, the CDR3 is TGCGCCAGCAGCTTCAGTAGCGGGGGGAGGGGTGAGCAGTTCTTC. Amino acid sequence: CASSFSSGGRGEQFF. The whole variable domain, remainder taken from reference TRBV5-1 and TRBJ2-1, is KAGVTQTPRYLIKTRGQQVTLSCSPISGHRSVSWYQQTPGQGLQFLFEYFSETQRNKGNFPGRFSGRQFSNSRSEMNVSTLELGDSALYLCASSFSSGGRGEQFFGPGTRLTVL.

This sequence joins TRBV6-5 and TRBJ2-7; 12 nucleotides line up with TRBD2. The junction had 3 bases not matched to a gene; V was cut back by 6 bases and J by 6 bases. Germline-derived CDR1 and CDR2 are MNHEY and SVGAGI. CDR3 size: 13 residues. Here the CDR3 reads CASRPTSGSEQYF. CDR3 DNA sequence: TGTGCCAGCAGGCCGACTAGCGGGAGCGAGCAGTACTTC.

V is TRBV5-1 and J is TRBJ2-2; TRBD2 aligns across 12 bases. Trimming cost V 5 bases and J 3 bases; bases outside gene matches: 11. The germline CDR1 and CDR2 sequences are SGHRS and YFSETQ. The CDR3 totals 18 residues. The CDR3 nucleotides read TGCGCCAGCAGTCCTGCGACTAGCGGGAGCGGGTACACCGGGGAGCTGTTTTTT. As protein: CASSPATSGSGYTGELFF.

In this sample, this clone turned up a few times. V gene TRBV5-6 combines with J gene TRBJ2-2; 13 bases agree with TRBD2. This CDR3 has 15 amino acids. Germline CDR1 is SGHDT and CDR2 is YYEEEE. V dropped 1 base and J dropped 13; count of bases not matched to a gene: 7. The CDR3, as DNA: TGTGCCAGCAGCTTGACTAGCGGGAGGGACCAGGCGCTGTTTTTT. As protein: CASSLTSGRDQALFF.

In its sample, this clone was seen once. The rearrangement joins TRBV7-6 to TRBJ2-1, with 8 bases that match TRBD2. With 8 bases clipped from V and 5 bases from J, the junction kept 14 bases outside the gene matches. In germline, CDR1 is SGHVS, CDR2 FNYEAQ. This CDR3 is built from 16 residues. CDR3 region: CASASWEGTRNNEQFF. The CDR3 DNA is TGTGCCAGCGCCAGCTGGGAGGGGACTAGGAACAATGAGCAGTTCTTC.

This clone has only a few counts. The chain combines TRBV7-9 with TRBJ2-3; 7 bases line up with TRBD2. V shed 1 base, J shed 2 bases, and the junction held 6 bases outside the gene matches. The CDR3 totals 16 residues. The germline V gene encodes CDR1 SEHNR and CDR2 FQNEAQ (reference sequence). CDR3 residues: CASSLGGREDTDTQYF. The CDR3 DNA sequence: TGTGCCAGCAGCTTAGGGGGGAGGGAGGACACAGATACGCAGTATTTT.